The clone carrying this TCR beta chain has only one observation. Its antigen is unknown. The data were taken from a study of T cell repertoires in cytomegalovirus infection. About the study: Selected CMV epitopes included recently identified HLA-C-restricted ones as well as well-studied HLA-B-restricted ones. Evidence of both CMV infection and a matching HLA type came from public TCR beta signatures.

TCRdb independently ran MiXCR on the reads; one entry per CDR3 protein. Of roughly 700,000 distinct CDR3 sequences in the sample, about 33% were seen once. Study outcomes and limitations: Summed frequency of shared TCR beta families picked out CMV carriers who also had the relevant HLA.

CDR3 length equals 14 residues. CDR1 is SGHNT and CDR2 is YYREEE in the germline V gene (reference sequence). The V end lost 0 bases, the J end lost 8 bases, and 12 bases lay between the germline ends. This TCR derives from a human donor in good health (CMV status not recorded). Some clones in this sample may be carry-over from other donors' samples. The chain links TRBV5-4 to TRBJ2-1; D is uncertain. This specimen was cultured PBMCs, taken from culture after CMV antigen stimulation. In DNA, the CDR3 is TGTGCCAGCAGCTTGGCCGGATTTCGTTATGAGCAGTTCTTC. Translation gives CASSLAGFRYEQFF.